This T cell receptor beta chain was found in a study of shared clonotypes between healthy human individuals. V was clipped by 2 bases and J by 7 bases, with 12 bases between them. From germline, CDR1 is PRHDT and CDR2 FYEKMQ (reference sequence). The CDR3 is 14 residues long. Study-wide results and caveats: A reduction in generation probabilities was seen for non-shared clonotypes relative to those shared by all four donors. In a handful of donors, around 5% of naive CD4 clonotypes appeared in common.

Assay runs were performed at deep level. The genomic DNA of each subset was split evenly across several immunoSEQ plates. Sequenced by immunoSEQ multiplex PCR; TCRdb stores in-frame clones only, minus some. The sample holds about 680,000 clones, roughly nine tenths seen once. Notes on this clone: Its antigen is unknown.

CD45RO-negative cells were positively selected for CCR7, leaving out terminally differentiated effector memory CD45RA+ cells. Sample: naive CD8+ T cells sorted from blood. V and J are TRBV13 and TRBJ2-1; D gene uncertain. The TCR sequence derives from a man younger than 40 in good health. Here the CDR3 reads CASSLWDSGNEQFF. The CDR3 DNA is TGTGCCAGCAGCTTATGGGATTCCGGGAATGAGCAGTTCTTC.